The 25 T cell receptor beta chains in this list originate from one sample, sequenced in a study of T cells expressing NK-cell markers. TCRdb reprocessed the 5' RACE reads, keeping one entry per CDR3 protein, no DNA. The repertoire shows 120,000 to 150,000 distinct CDR3 sequences; the top ten hold roughly 12%. The sequencing sample was made of blood T cells: a sorted CD56 or NKG2C T cell subset, CD4+ or CD8+ T cells, or bulk PBMC T cells (not recorded which). The receptors shown here come from a man in his late teens or twenties in good health.

V gene TRBV6-5 combines with J gene TRBJ2-7; the TCRdb D gene call, TRBD1, has no DNA to confirm it. The germline V gene encodes CDR1 MNHEY and CDR2 SVGAGI. This CDR3 spans 19 amino acids. CDR3 amino acids: CASSYSTVSGGLGLHEQYF.

The chain joins TRBV10-3 to TRBJ1-1; TCRdb's D call of TRBD1 is untestable without DNA. Germline V gene sequence: CDR1 ENHRY, CDR2 SYGVKD. This CDR3 is built from 16 residues. This CDR3 reads CAISGSSGQGDTEAFF.

The chain links TRBV5-1 to TRBJ2-1; TCRdb's D gene call, TRBD1, goes unchecked for lack of DNA. The CDR3 is made up of 13 amino acids. Germline lookup yields CDR1 SGHRS and CDR2 YFSETQ. The CDR3 protein is CASSVGTGSEQFF.

The chain links TRBV28 to TRBJ2-3. Germline CDR1 and CDR2: MDHEN and SYDVKM. This CDR3 comprises 16 residues. The CDR3 here is CASSLLGQTPTDTQYF.

J is TRBJ2-3 and V is TRBV4-2; with no DNA, the TCRdb D assignment of TRBD2 cannot be verified. Germline CDR1 reads LGHNA; CDR2 reads YNFKEQ. The CDR3 extends over 15 amino acids. CDR3 amino acids: CASSQEGRESDTQYF.

This rearrangement joins TRBV19 to TRBJ2-3; checking the TCRdb D call of TRBD2 is not possible without DNA. There are 15 residues in the CDR3. Germline V CDR1 and CDR2: LNHDA, SQIVND (reference sequence). The CDR3 reads CASSIRGGFADTQYF. Drawing the rest from reference TRBV19 and TRBJ2-3, the complete variable domain is DGGITQSPKYLFRKEGQNVTLSCEQNLNHDAMYWYRQDPGQGLRLIYYSQIVNDFQKGDIAEGYSVSREKKESFPLTVTSAQKNPTAFYLCASSIRGGFADTQYFGPGTRLTVL.

The chain is built from TRBV12-3 or TRBV12-4 and TRBJ2-1; TCRdb outputs TRBD1, but without DNA this stays unchecked. This CDR3 is 15 amino acids long. This chain's CDR3 is CASSLGQGLNNEQFF.

This rearrangement joins TRBV6-5 to TRBJ2-2. In germline, CDR1 is MNHEY, CDR2 SVGAGI. CDR3 length equals 13 residues. The CDR3 region is CASSYSVTGELFF.

V and J are TRBV11-2 and TRBJ2-3. CDR1 is SGHAT and CDR2 is FQNNGV in the germline V gene. The CDR3 consists of 16 residues. The CDR3 sequence: CASSLVVAGGTDTQYF.

The chain recombines TRBV28 with TRBJ2-7; the D call of TRBD1 rests on TCRdb alone, since no DNA is present to check it. This CDR3 has 12 residues. Germline lookup yields CDR1 MDHEN and CDR2 SYDVKM. CDR3 sequence: CASGAGFYEQYF.

The rearrangement joins TRBV6-5 to TRBJ2-7; checking the TCRdb D call of TRBD2 is not possible without DNA. Germline values: CDR1 MNHEY, CDR2 SVGAGI. The CDR3 contains 12 residues. CDR3: CASVGGNYEQYF.

The chain joins TRBV5-1 to TRBJ2-5; the D call of TRBD1 rests on TCRdb alone, since no DNA is present to check it. The CDR3 spans 13 residues. Germline V gene lookup returns CDR1 SGHRS and CDR2 YFSETQ. This CDR3 reads CASSLGGTETQYF.

The chain recombines TRBV5-1 with TRBJ1-1; checking the TCRdb D call of TRBD1 is not possible without DNA. The CDR3 extends over 14 amino acids. Germline loops: CDR1 SGHRS, CDR2 YFSETQ. The CDR3 protein is CASSPGRGNTEAFF.

This sequence joins TRBV11-2 and TRBJ2-1; TCRdb picks TRBD1, but there is no DNA to check that call. In germline, CDR1 is SGHAT, CDR2 FQNNGV. The CDR3 length is 13 residues. CDR3 loop: CASSTGRQVEQFF.

V usage is TRBV7-9 and J usage is TRBJ2-1. Germline V gene data show CDR1 as SEHNR and CDR2 as FQNEAQ (reference sequence). There are 13 residues in the CDR3. This chain's CDR3 is CASSLTLSGEQFF.

This chain uses TRBV7-6 with TRBJ2-1; lacking DNA, the TRBD1 call made by TCRdb goes unchecked. CDR3 length: 12 amino acids. Per the germline V gene, CDR1 is SGHVS and CDR2 is FNYEAQ. The CDR3 here is CASSPTPGEQFF. The full variable domain, its missing parts supplied by reference TRBV7-6 and TRBJ2-1, is GAGVSQSPRYKVTKRGQDVALRCDPISGHVSLYWYRQALGQGPEFLTYFNYEAQQDKSGLPNDRFSAERPEGSISTLTIQRTEQRDSAMYRCASSPTPGEQFFGPGTRLTVL.

The chain uses TRBV10-3 and TRBJ1-3. From germline, CDR1 is ENHRY and CDR2 SYGVKD. The CDR3 has 14 amino acids. The chain's CDR3 is CAISEPKQGNTIYF.

The chain links TRBV6-2 or TRBV6-3 to TRBJ2-1; as DNA is missing, the TRBD2 call by TCRdb cannot be tested. Germline V gene lookup returns CDR1 MNHEY and CDR2 SVGEGT. The CDR3 has 16 amino acids. The CDR3 loop is CASSNTIGTNYNEQFF.

The chain combines TRBV6-5 with TRBJ2-1. This CDR3 is built from 14 residues. Germline loops: CDR1 MNHEY, CDR2 SVGAGI. The CDR3 loop is CASSYGVPRNEQFF.

The J gene is TRBJ2-5, the V gene TRBV18. Germline V CDR1 and CDR2: KGHSH, LQKENI. This CDR3 has 14 residues. This CDR3 reads CASSPAQYQETQYF.

The chain is built from TRBV7-2 and TRBJ2-7; TCRdb selects TRBD2, and the lack of DNA leaves this call unchecked. The length of the CDR3 is 15 residues. CDR1 and CDR2 (germline): SGHTA, FQGNSA. CDR3 region: CASSLDSGRSYEQYF.

The rearrangement links TRBV12-3 or TRBV12-4 to TRBJ2-1. The length of the CDR3 is 13 residues. CDR3 amino acids: CASSSTEHNEQFF.

J is TRBJ2-1 and V is TRBV9; the D call from TCRdb, TRBD2, cannot be confirmed without DNA. Germline V gene lookup returns CDR1 SGDLS and CDR2 YYNGEE. The length of the CDR3 is 18 residues. The CDR3 region is CASSVGSTGTSDYNEQFF.

The J gene is TRBJ2-1, the V gene TRBV20-1; there is no DNA to check the TCRdb D call of TRBD1. The CDR3 spans 12 residues. Germline V lookup: CDR1 DFQATT, CDR2 SNEGSKA (reference sequence). CDR3 protein: CSAPGPEYEQFF.

The chain combines TRBV7-8 with TRBJ2-1; TCRdb calls TRBD1, which cannot be checked without DNA. Per germline, CDR1 SGHVS and CDR2 FQNEAQ. CDR3 size: 14 residues. The CDR3 region is CASSPWTSRDEQFF. Using reference TRBV7-8 and TRBJ2-1 for the parts outside the CDR3, the full variable domain is GAGVSQSPRYKVAKRGQDVALRCDPISGHVSLFWYQQALGQGPEFLTYFQNEAQLDKSGLPSDRFFAERPEGSVSTLKIQRTQQEDSAVYLCASSPWTSRDEQFFGPGTRLTVL.